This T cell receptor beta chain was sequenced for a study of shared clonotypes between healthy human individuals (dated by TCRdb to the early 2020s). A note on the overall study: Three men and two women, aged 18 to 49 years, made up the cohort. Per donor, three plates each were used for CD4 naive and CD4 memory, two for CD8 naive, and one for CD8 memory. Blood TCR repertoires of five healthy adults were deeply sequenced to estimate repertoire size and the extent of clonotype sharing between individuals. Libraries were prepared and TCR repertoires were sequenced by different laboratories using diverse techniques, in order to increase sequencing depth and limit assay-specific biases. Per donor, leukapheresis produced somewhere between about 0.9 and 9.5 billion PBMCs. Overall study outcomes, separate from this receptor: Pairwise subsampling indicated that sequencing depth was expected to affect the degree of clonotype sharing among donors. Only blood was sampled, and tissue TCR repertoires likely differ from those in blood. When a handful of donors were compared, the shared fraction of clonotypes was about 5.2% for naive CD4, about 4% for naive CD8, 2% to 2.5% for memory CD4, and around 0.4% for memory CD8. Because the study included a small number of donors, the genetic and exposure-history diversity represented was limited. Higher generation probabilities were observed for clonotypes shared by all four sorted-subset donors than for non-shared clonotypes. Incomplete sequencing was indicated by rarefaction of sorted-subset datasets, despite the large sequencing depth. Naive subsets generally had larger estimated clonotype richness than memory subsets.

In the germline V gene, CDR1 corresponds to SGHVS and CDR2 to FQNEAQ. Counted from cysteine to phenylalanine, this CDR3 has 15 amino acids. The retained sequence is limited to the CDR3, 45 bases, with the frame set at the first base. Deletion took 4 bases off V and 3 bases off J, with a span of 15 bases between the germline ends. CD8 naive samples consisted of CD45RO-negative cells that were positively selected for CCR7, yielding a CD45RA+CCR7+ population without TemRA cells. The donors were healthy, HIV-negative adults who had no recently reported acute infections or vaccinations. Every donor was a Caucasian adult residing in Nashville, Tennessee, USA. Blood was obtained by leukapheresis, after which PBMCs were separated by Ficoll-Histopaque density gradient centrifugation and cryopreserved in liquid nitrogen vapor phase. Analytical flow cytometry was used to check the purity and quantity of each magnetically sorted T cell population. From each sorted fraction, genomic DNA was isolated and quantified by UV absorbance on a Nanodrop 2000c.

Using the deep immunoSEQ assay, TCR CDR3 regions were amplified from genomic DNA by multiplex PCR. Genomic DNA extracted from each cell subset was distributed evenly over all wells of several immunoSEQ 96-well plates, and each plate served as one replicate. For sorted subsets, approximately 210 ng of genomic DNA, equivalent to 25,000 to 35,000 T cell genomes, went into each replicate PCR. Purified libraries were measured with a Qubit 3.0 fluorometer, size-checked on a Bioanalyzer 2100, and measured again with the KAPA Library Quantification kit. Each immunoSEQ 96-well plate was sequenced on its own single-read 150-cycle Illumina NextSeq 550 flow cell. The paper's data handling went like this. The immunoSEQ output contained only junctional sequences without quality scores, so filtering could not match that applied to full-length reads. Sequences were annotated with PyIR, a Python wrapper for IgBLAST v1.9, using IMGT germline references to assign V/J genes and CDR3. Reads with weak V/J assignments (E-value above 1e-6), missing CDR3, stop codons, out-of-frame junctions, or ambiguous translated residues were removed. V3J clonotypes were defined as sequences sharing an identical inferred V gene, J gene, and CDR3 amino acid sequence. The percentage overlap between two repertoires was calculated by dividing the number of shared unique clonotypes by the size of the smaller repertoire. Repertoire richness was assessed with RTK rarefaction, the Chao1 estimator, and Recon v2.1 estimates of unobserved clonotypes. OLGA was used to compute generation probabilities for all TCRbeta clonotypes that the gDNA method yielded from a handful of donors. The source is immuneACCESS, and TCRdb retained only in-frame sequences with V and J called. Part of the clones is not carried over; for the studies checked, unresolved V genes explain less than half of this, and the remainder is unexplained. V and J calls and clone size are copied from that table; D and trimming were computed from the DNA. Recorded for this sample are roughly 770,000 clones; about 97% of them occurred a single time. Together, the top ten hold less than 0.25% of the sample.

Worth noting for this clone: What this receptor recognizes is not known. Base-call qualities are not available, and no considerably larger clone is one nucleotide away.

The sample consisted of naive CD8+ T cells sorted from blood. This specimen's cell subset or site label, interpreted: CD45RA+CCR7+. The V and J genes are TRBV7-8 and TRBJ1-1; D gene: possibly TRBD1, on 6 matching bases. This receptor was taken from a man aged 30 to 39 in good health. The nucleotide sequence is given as TGTGCCAGCAGCTCATGGGGGGGCGCGGACACTGAAGCTTTCTTT. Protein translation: CASSSWGGADTEAFF.